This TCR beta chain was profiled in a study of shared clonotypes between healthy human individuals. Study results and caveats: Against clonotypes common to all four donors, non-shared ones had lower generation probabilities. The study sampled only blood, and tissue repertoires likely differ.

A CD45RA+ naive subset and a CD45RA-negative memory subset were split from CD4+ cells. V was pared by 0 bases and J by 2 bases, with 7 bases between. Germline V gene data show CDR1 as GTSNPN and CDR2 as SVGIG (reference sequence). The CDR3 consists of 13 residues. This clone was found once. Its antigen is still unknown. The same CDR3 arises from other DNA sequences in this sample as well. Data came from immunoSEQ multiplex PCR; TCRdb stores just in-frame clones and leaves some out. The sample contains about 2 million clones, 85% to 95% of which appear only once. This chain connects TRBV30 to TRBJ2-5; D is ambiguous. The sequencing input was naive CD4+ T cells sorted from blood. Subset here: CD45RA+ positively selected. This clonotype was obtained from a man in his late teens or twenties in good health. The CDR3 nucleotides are TGTGCCTGGAGTGTCAGGCAGCAAGAGACCCAGTACTTC. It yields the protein CAWSVRQQETQYF.